This TCR beta chain was sequenced for a study of PD-1 blockade in classical Hodgkin lymphoma. Using immunoSEQ multiplex PCR, the repertoire was profiled, and TCRdb retains in-frame clones only, with some absent. The repertoire consists of tens of thousands of clones, with over 70% occurring once and the leading ten covering about 20%. Germline lookup yields CDR1 SQVTM and CDR2 ANQGSEA. The CDR3 contains 16 residues. V was clipped by 6 bases and J by 4 bases, with 25 bases between them. Time point specified: cycle 4 day 1 (C4D1), after 6 weeks of nivolumab. Each and every patient relapsed after autologous stem cell transplantation, and patients got differing brentuximab vedotin exposure. This clone was detected once.

The sample here was peripheral blood mononuclear cells (PBMCs), taken before the fourth cycle of nivolumab. The gene calls are TRBV29-1 and TRBJ2-7, with a weak D call TRBD2 (5 bases). The origin of this receptor is a human donor with classical Hodgkin lymphoma. Here the CDR3 reads CSVRGNTKTDRYEQYF. For the CDR3, the DNA is TGCAGCGTACGGGGTAATACTAAAACCGACCGATACGAGCAGTACTTC.